These T cell receptor beta chains were read from a single sample in a study of control samples from healthy donors and cancer patients. Assay: immunoSEQ multiplex PCR; the TCRdb copy retains only in-frame clones and omits some. Here the sample spans about 140,000 clones, about 89% being singletons. Material: blood. The origin of the receptors is a man aged 18-30 years in good health. CDR3s include the opening cysteine and the closing phenylalanine or tryptophan. Each record gives: clone size, D gene, J gene, V gene, CDR3 protein, CDR3 DNA. D genes are given only for firm matches. Size values are once, few and many counts, or a class for expanded clones, and some rows have none.

abundance: -; d_gene: -; j_gene: TRBJ1-1; v_gene: TRBV15; CDR3aa: CATSRDRQRVDTEAFF; CDR3nt: TGTGCCACCAGCAGAGATAGACAGAGGGTGGACACTGAAGCTTTCTTT
abundance: -; d_gene: -; j_gene: TRBJ1-6; v_gene: TRBV4-1; CDR3aa: CASSQQAFSEAPLHF; CDR3nt: TGCGCCAGCAGCCAACAGGCCTTCAGTGAGGCACCCCTCCACTTT
abundance: once; d_gene: TRBD1; j_gene: TRBJ1-3; v_gene: TRBV7-2; CDR3aa: CASSAQGGGGNTIYF; CDR3nt: TGTGCCAGCAGCGCACAGGGGGGAGGTGGAAACACCATATATTTT
abundance: -; d_gene: TRBD1; j_gene: TRBJ1-6; v_gene: TRBV28; CDR3aa: CASSFRTGGNSPLHF; CDR3nt: TGTGCCAGCAGTTTCCGGACAGGGGGCAATTCACCCCTCCACTTT
abundance: once; d_gene: -; j_gene: TRBJ2-6; v_gene: TRBV7-3; CDR3aa: CASSLTPPGVTVGANVLTF; CDR3nt: TGTGCCAGCAGCTTAACTCCTCCAGGGGTAACAGTTGGGGCCAACGTCCTGACTTTC
abundance: once; d_gene: -; j_gene: TRBJ1-4; v_gene: TRBV6-6; CDR3aa: CASSRVATNEKLFF; CDR3nt: TGTGCCAGCAGTCGAGTTGCAACTAATGAAAAACTGTTTTTT
abundance: few; d_gene: TRBD1; j_gene: TRBJ1-5; v_gene: TRBV9; CDR3aa: CASSAWDRVDQPQHF; CDR3nt: TGTGCCAGCAGCGCCTGGGACAGGGTGGATCAGCCCCAGCATTTT
abundance: -; d_gene: -; j_gene: TRBJ1-2; v_gene: TRBV19; CDR3aa: CASSRVGPQYGYTF; CDR3nt: TGTGCCAGTAGTAGGGTAGGACCACAATATGGCTACACCTTC
abundance: -; d_gene: -; j_gene: TRBJ2-7; v_gene: TRBV6-5; CDR3aa: CASREGGFYEQYF; CDR3nt: TGTGCCAGCAGGGAGGGGGGGTTCTACGAGCAGTACTTC
abundance: -; d_gene: -; j_gene: TRBJ2-7; v_gene: TRBV12-3/TRBV12-4; CDR3aa: CASSNTGTEQYF; CDR3nt: TGTGCCAGCAGTAATACAGGGACCGAGCAGTACTTC
abundance: -; d_gene: TRBD2; j_gene: TRBJ2-7; v_gene: TRBV10-3; CDR3aa: CAIRGGGNYEQYF; CDR3nt: TGTGCCATCAGAGGCGGGGGGAACTACGAGCAGTACTTC
abundance: -; d_gene: -; j_gene: TRBJ1-5; v_gene: TRBV6-5; CDR3aa: CASSRTVNQPQHF; CDR3nt: TGTGCCAGCAGCCGGACAGTCAATCAGCCCCAGCATTTT
abundance: -; d_gene: -; j_gene: TRBJ1-4; v_gene: TRBV7-3; CDR3aa: CASSPRVNEELFF; CDR3nt: TGTGCCAGCAGCCCCCGAGTTAATGAAGAACTGTTTTTT
abundance: -; d_gene: TRBD1; j_gene: TRBJ1-1; v_gene: TRBV5-6; CDR3aa: CASSSLTTGGHTEAFF; CDR3nt: TGTGCCAGCAGCTCTCTCACAACAGGGGGACACACTGAAGCTTTCTTT
abundance: -; d_gene: -; j_gene: TRBJ1-1; v_gene: TRBV5-1; CDR3aa: CASSLGRNTEAFF; CDR3nt: TGCGCCAGCAGCTTGGGACGGAACACTGAAGCTTTCTTT
abundance: -; d_gene: TRBD1; j_gene: TRBJ1-2; v_gene: TRBV4-2; CDR3aa: CASSPDRDYGYTF; CDR3nt: TGTGCCAGCAGCCCTGACAGGGACTATGGCTACACCTTC
abundance: once; d_gene: -; j_gene: TRBJ2-3; v_gene: TRBV5-4; CDR3aa: CASSLNSGSTDTQYF; CDR3nt: TGTGCCAGCAGCTTGAACTCCGGGAGCACAGATACGCAGTATTTT
abundance: -; d_gene: TRBD1; j_gene: TRBJ1-6; v_gene: TRBV6-5; CDR3aa: CASSYSSGTVDSPLHF; CDR3nt: TGTGCCAGCAGTTACTCGAGCGGGACAGTAGATTCACCCCTCCACTTT
abundance: -; d_gene: -; j_gene: TRBJ2-7; v_gene: TRBV6-2/TRBV6-3; CDR3aa: CASSYKGALYEQYF; CDR3nt: TGTGCCAGCAGTTACAAAGGGGCTCTCTACGAGCAGTACTTC
abundance: -; d_gene: -; j_gene: TRBJ1-2; v_gene: TRBV5-5; CDR3aa: CASSSRINYGYTF; CDR3nt: TGTGCCAGCAGCTCCCGGATCAACTATGGCTACACCTTC
abundance: few; d_gene: TRBD1; j_gene: TRBJ1-5; v_gene: TRBV5-5; CDR3aa: CASSSSDRENQPQHF; CDR3nt: TGTGCCAGCAGCTCCTCGGACAGGGAGAATCAGCCCCAGCATTTT
abundance: once; d_gene: -; j_gene: TRBJ1-5; v_gene: TRBV30; CDR3aa: CAWRQSLDQPQHF; CDR3nt: TGTGCCTGGAGACAATCTTTGGATCAGCCCCAGCATTTT
abundance: -; d_gene: -; j_gene: TRBJ1-1; v_gene: TRBV6-5; CDR3aa: CASSYSGGLGTEAFF; CDR3nt: TGTGCCAGCAGTTACTCGGGGGGGCTAGGAACTGAAGCTTTCTTT
abundance: -; d_gene: -; j_gene: TRBJ2-2; v_gene: TRBV3-1/TRBV3-2; CDR3aa: CASSLLGAETGELFF; CDR3nt: TGTGCCAGCAGCCTGCTGGGGGCGGAGACCGGGGAGCTGTTTTTT
abundance: -; d_gene: -; j_gene: TRBJ1-3; v_gene: TRBV19; CDR3aa: CASEGTSGNTIYF; CDR3nt: TGTGCCAGCGAGGGGACCTCTGGAAACACCATATATTTT
abundance: -; d_gene: -; j_gene: TRBJ1-2; v_gene: TRBV18; CDR3aa: CASSPVSGEQDYGYTF; CDR3nt: TGTGCCAGCTCACCGGTGTCGGGGGAACAGGACTATGGCTACACCTTC
abundance: -; d_gene: -; j_gene: TRBJ1-1; v_gene: TRBV29-1; CDR3aa: CSVLQLMNTEAFF; CDR3nt: TGCAGCGTTCTCCAGCTCATGAACACTGAAGCTTTCTTT
abundance: -; d_gene: TRBD1; j_gene: TRBJ1-2; v_gene: TRBV11-2; CDR3aa: CASSPGTGRLNYGYTF; CDR3nt: TGTGCCAGCAGCCCCGGGACAGGAAGGTTGAACTATGGCTACACCTTC
abundance: -; d_gene: -; j_gene: TRBJ1-6; v_gene: TRBV6-1; CDR3aa: CASSEIGHNSPLHF; CDR3nt: TGTGCCAGCAGTGAAATAGGCCATAATTCACCCCTCCACTTT
abundance: -; d_gene: -; j_gene: TRBJ1-1; v_gene: TRBV4-3; CDR3aa: CASSQDTLREAFF; CDR3nt: TGCGCCAGCAGCCAAGACACCTTACGAGAAGCTTTCTTT
abundance: -; d_gene: -; j_gene: TRBJ1-5; v_gene: TRBV6-2/TRBV6-3; CDR3aa: CASSYVGNNQPQHF; CDR3nt: TGTGCCAGCAGTTACGTGGGGAACAATCAGCCCCAGCATTTT
abundance: -; d_gene: -; j_gene: TRBJ1-4; v_gene: TRBV10-3; CDR3aa: CAISEGLAEKLFF; CDR3nt: TGTGCCATCAGTGAAGGGCTCGCTGAAAAACTGTTTTTT
abundance: -; d_gene: TRBD1; j_gene: TRBJ1-2; v_gene: TRBV2; CDR3aa: CASSEGQGYGYTF; CDR3nt: TGTGCCAGCAGTGAAGGACAGGGGTATGGCTACACCTTC
abundance: -; d_gene: TRBD1; j_gene: TRBJ1-1; v_gene: TRBV7-8; CDR3aa: CASSSQQGAETEAFF; CDR3nt: TGTGCCAGCAGCTCTCAACAGGGGGCTGAAACTGAAGCTTTCTTT
abundance: -; d_gene: -; j_gene: TRBJ2-7; v_gene: TRBV11-2; CDR3aa: CASSLVARGYEQYF; CDR3nt: TGTGCCAGCAGCTTAGTTGCCAGGGGCTACGAGCAGTACTTC
abundance: -; d_gene: -; j_gene: TRBJ1-2; v_gene: TRBV5-1; CDR3aa: CASSSNRANYGYTF; CDR3nt: TGCGCCAGCAGCTCTAACAGAGCTAACTATGGCTACACCTTC
abundance: -; d_gene: TRBD1; j_gene: TRBJ2-7; v_gene: TRBV2; CDR3aa: CASSELTGARYEQYF; CDR3nt: TGTGCCAGCAGTGAATTAACAGGGGCCCGCTACGAGCAGTACTTC
abundance: -; d_gene: -; j_gene: TRBJ2-7; v_gene: TRBV7-9; CDR3aa: CASSPPAGHDYEQYF; CDR3nt: TGTGCCAGCAGCCCCCCCGCCGGGCACGACTACGAGCAGTACTTC
abundance: -; d_gene: TRBD2; j_gene: TRBJ2-7; v_gene: TRBV4-2; CDR3aa: CASGETSGGNYEQYF; CDR3nt: TGTGCCAGCGGGGAGACTAGCGGGGGAAACTACGAGCAGTACTTC
abundance: -; d_gene: TRBD2; j_gene: TRBJ2-1; v_gene: TRBV4-1; CDR3aa: CASSQLWLAGDNEQFF; CDR3nt: TGCGCCAGCAGCCAACTCTGGCTAGCGGGAGACAATGAGCAGTTCTTC
abundance: -; d_gene: -; j_gene: TRBJ2-2; v_gene: TRBV24-1; CDR3aa: CATSDPKQVGPGELFF; CDR3nt: TGTGCCACCAGTGATCCCAAGCAGGTTGGGCCCGGGGAGCTGTTTTTT
abundance: -; d_gene: -; j_gene: TRBJ2-3; v_gene: TRBV6-2/TRBV6-3; CDR3aa: CASSHSTDDSTDTQYF; CDR3nt: TGTGCCAGCAGTCACAGTACAGACGATTCTACAGATACGCAGTATTTT
abundance: -; d_gene: -; j_gene: TRBJ2-7; v_gene: TRBV21-1; CDR3aa: CANPSSWGARNEQYF; CDR3nt: TGTGCCAACCCCTCTAGCTGGGGGGCTAGGAACGAGCAGTACTTC
abundance: -; d_gene: -; j_gene: TRBJ1-2; v_gene: TRBV5-1; CDR3aa: CASSLLTDYGYTF; CDR3nt: TGCGCCAGCAGCTTATTGACAGACTATGGCTACACCTTC
abundance: once; d_gene: -; j_gene: TRBJ2-7; v_gene: TRBV5-1; CDR3aa: CASRGDRGPYEQYF; CDR3nt: TGCGCCAGCAGGGGTGACAGAGGCCCCTACGAGCAGTACTTC
abundance: -; d_gene: -; j_gene: TRBJ2-3; v_gene: TRBV6-4; CDR3aa: CASSKTRTDTQYF; CDR3nt: TGTGCCAGCAGTAAAACTCGCACAGATACGCAGTATTTT
abundance: -; d_gene: TRBD1; j_gene: TRBJ1-2; v_gene: TRBV11-3; CDR3aa: CASSSLMRQGGYTF; CDR3nt: TGTGCCAGCAGCTCTTTAATGAGACAGGGGGGCTACACCTTC
abundance: once; d_gene: -; j_gene: TRBJ2-3; v_gene: TRBV3-1/TRBV3-2; CDR3aa: CASSQLTDTQYF; CDR3nt: TGTGCCAGCAGCCAACTCACAGATACGCAGTATTTT
abundance: -; d_gene: -; j_gene: TRBJ2-1; v_gene: TRBV9; CDR3aa: CASSVGSSPNEQFF; CDR3nt: TGTGCCAGCAGCGTAGGGTCCAGCCCCAATGAGCAGTTCTTC
abundance: -; d_gene: TRBD2; j_gene: TRBJ2-5; v_gene: TRBV7-3; CDR3aa: CASSLGRGVPTSETQYF; CDR3nt: TGTGCCAGCAGCTTAGGGCGGGGGGTTCCCACCAGTGAGACCCAGTACTTC
abundance: -; d_gene: -; j_gene: TRBJ1-2; v_gene: TRBV20-1; CDR3aa: CSARGKDYTF; CDR3nt: TGCAGTGCTAGAGGCAAGGACTACACCTTC
abundance: once; d_gene: TRBD1; j_gene: TRBJ2-3; v_gene: TRBV5-5; CDR3aa: CASSLAPGQETDTQYF; CDR3nt: TGTGCCAGCAGCTTGGCCCCGGGACAGGAGACAGATACGCAGTATTTT
abundance: -; d_gene: TRBD1; j_gene: TRBJ1-2; v_gene: TRBV28; CDR3aa: CASSLVGQGYYGYTF; CDR3nt: TGTGCCAGCAGTTTAGTTGGACAGGGATACTATGGCTACACCTTC